This TCR beta chain stems from a study of blood T cell repertoires in COVID-19. Looking at the study overall: Nucleic acid was either cDNA or gDNA, and it came from T cells, B-cell-depleted T cells, or PBMCs.

Authors' processing steps: Reference gene primer amplification in the assay estimated nucleated cell counts. Here immunoSEQ multiplex PCR was the method, and the copy in TCRdb shows in-frame clones only, minus some. That table is the source of V, J and clone size, and D and trimming were worked out from the DNA. The profile shows about 60,000 clones, roughly 82% of them singletons. Germline CDR1 and CDR2: SGHNT and YYREEE (reference sequence). The CDR3 spans 16 residues. V shed 4 bases and J 3 bases; nucleotides not matched to a gene: 12. This chain links TRBV5-4 with TRBJ2-5, with 7 bases that match TRBD2. The sequencing input was peripheral blood. The TCR comes from a man aged 60-69 years with acute or convalescent COVID-19. The CDR3 DNA reads TGTGCCAGCAGCCCCCCGAGCGCTAGCGGTAAAGAGACCCAGTACTTC. This gives the protein CASSPPSASGKETQYF.